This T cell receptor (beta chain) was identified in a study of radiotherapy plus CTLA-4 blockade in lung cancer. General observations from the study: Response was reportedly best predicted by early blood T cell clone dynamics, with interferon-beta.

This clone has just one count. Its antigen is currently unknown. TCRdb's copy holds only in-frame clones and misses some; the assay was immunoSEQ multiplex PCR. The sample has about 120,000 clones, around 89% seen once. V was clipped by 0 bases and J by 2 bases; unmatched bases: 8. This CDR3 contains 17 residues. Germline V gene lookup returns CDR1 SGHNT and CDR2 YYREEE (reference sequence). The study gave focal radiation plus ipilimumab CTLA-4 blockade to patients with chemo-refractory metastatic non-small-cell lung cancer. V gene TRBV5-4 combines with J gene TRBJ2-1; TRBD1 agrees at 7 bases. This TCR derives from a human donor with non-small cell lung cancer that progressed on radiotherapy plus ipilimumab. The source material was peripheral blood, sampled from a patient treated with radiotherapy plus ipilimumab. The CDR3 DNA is TGTGCCAGCAGCTTGGGAGGGGGCGCGGCTACCTACAATGAGCAGTTCTTC. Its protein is CASSLGGGAATYNEQFF.